Listed below are T cell receptor beta chains from one sample, sequenced in a study of blood T cell repertoires in COVID-19. The data were produced by immunoSEQ multiplex PCR, yet TCRdb's version contains in-frame clones alone and is incomplete. The table records 140,000 to 150,000 clones, almost 85% of them present only once. The sequenced sample consisted of peripheral blood. The receptors originated from a human donor with acute or convalescent COVID-19. The donor label of this sample is uncertain. Each CDR3 is given with its conserved first and last residue. The D gene is left open where the match is weak. Expanded clones are given a class, and other clones once, few, many or no size at all.

CDR3 DNA	CDR3 protein	V gene	J gene	clone size	D gene
TGTGCCAGCATTACCGGGACACTTGATTCACCCCTCCACTTT	CASITGTLDSPLHF	TRBV6-5	TRBJ1-6	-	-
TGCGCCAGCAGCGGATCGAAGGGACAGCAAGAGACCCAGTACTTC	CASSGSKGQQETQYF	TRBV5-1	TRBJ2-5	-	TRBD1
TGCGCCAGCAGCGCCGGGACAGGGGGAGAGCAGCCCCAGCATTTT	CASSAGTGGEQPQHF	TRBV5-1	TRBJ1-5	-	TRBD1
TGTGCCAGTCGCTATTTGGGACAGGGGTCCTACGAGCAGTACTTC	CASRYLGQGSYEQYF	TRBV19	TRBJ2-7	-	TRBD1
TGTGCCAGCAGCTCCGGGGGGAGGGCGGGCCTCTACAATGAGCAGTTCTTC	CASSSGGRAGLYNEQFF	TRBV7-2	TRBJ2-1	-	TRBD2
TGTGCCAGCAGCGTAGGAGGAACTAGCGGCTACTACGAGCAGTACTTC	CASSVGGTSGYYEQYF	TRBV9	TRBJ2-7	-	TRBD2
TGTGCCATCAGTGAGGGGCAGTTCTCTGGGGCCAACGTCCTGACTTTC	CAISEGQFSGANVLTF	TRBV10-3	TRBJ2-6	-	-
TGTGCCTGGAACCCCGGGGGTACAGATACGCAGTATTTT	CAWNPGGTDTQYF	TRBV30	TRBJ2-3	-	-
TGCAGTGCTAGTCGGACAGACTATAATTCACCCCTCCACTTT	CSASRTDYNSPLHF	TRBV20-1	TRBJ1-6	-	-
TGTGCCAGCAGCCCCCTAGCGGTGAGCTCCTACAATGAGCAGTTCTTC	CASSPLAVSSYNEQFF	TRBV5-5	TRBJ2-1	-	TRBD2
TGTGCCAGCCAGAGTAGCGGGAGCACAGATACGCAGTATTTT	CASQSSGSTDTQYF	TRBV6-5	TRBJ2-3	-	TRBD2
TGCGCCAGCAGCGTCAGGGCGGGGGAGACCCAGTACTTC	CASSVRAGETQYF	TRBV4-1	TRBJ2-5	-	-
TGTGCCATCAGTGAGTTTAGCGGGGGGCGCCACACCGGGGAGCTGTTTTTT	CAISEFSGGRHTGELFF	TRBV10-3	TRBJ2-2	few	TRBD2
TGTGCCAGTAACCGAAGACAGGGTCCGGTATCTCAGCCCCAGCATTTT	CASNRRQGPVSQPQHF	TRBV19	TRBJ1-5	-	TRBD1
TGTGCCAGCAGCCAACCCTACTCCACAGATACGCAGTATTTT	CASSQPYSTDTQYF	TRBV14	TRBJ2-3	-	-
TGTGCCAGTAGCCGCGACAGGGCCACTGAAGCTTTCTTT	CASSRDRATEAFF	TRBV19	TRBJ1-1	-	TRBD1
TGTGCCAGCAGCCCCGGTACCTACGAGCAGTACTTC	CASSPGTYEQYF	TRBV7-9	TRBJ2-7	-	-
TGTGCCAGCAGCCAGGGAACTCAACAGGGGAAAGCTTTCTTT	CASSQGTQQGKAFF	TRBV3-1/TRBV3-2	TRBJ1-1	-	TRBD1
TGTGCCAGCGGAATGACAGGGGACGGCTACACCTTC	CASGMTGDGYTF	TRBV2	TRBJ1-2	-	TRBD1
TGTGCCAGCAGTTCGACAGGAGAATCTCAGCCCCAGCATTTT	CASSSTGESQPQHF	TRBV28	TRBJ1-5	-	-
TGTGCCAGTAGGGGGATCCCGGGACTAGCGTCCCCCGGGGAGCTGTTTTTT	CASRGIPGLASPGELFF	TRBV19	TRBJ2-2	few	TRBD2
TGTGCCAGCAGCACCAAATGGGAGCGTCACTTC	CASSTKWERHF	TRBV21-1	TRBJ2-5	few	-
TGTGCCAGCAGCTTGGGAGGAGGCATCATCGGGGAGACCCAGTACTTC	CASSLGGGIIGETQYF	TRBV5-5	TRBJ2-5	-	-
TGTGCTAGTGGTTGGGGGGACAGGAACACAGATACGCAGTATTTT	CASGWGDRNTDTQYF	TRBV12-5	TRBJ2-3	-	TRBD1
TGTGCCAGCAGCGTAGCAGGGATCAATTCACCCCTCCACTTT	CASSVAGINSPLHF	TRBV9	TRBJ1-6	-	-
TGCAGCGTCCGCATTGGGACAGGAGCTAACTATGGCTACACCTTC	CSVRIGTGANYGYTF	TRBV29-1	TRBJ1-2	few	TRBD1
TGCGCCAGCAGCCAAGAAGCCCGTGAGGTGGGGCGTCAGCCCCAGCATTTT	CASSQEAREVGRQPQHF	TRBV4-1	TRBJ1-5	-	-
TGTGCCAGCAGCCTAGACACCGGGACAGGGAATTCACCCCTCCACTTT	CASSLDTGTGNSPLHF	TRBV13	TRBJ1-6	-	TRBD1
TGTGCCTGGGGGACAGGGAGATTCTACGAGCAGTACTTC	CAWGTGRFYEQYF	TRBV30	TRBJ2-7	-	TRBD1
TGTGCCAGCAGCTTAGTGTCTAGTCCTCGTGAGGAGCAGTACTTC	CASSLVSSPREEQYF	TRBV7-2	TRBJ2-7	once	-
TGTGCCAGCTGGGGCCCGGTCACTGAAGCTTTCTTT	CASWGPVTEAFF	TRBV2	TRBJ1-1	-	-
TGTGCCAGCAGTGAGGGGCCCAGGGGGCGAGCGAACACTGAAGCTTTCTTT	CASSEGPRGRANTEAFF	TRBV6-1	TRBJ1-1	-	TRBD1
TGTGCCAGCAGCCTAAGGAACAGGGGATCGGAAGGCTACACCTTC	CASSLRNRGSEGYTF	TRBV11-2	TRBJ1-2	-	TRBD1
TGTGCCAGCAGCCCGAACCTCGGGACAGGGGTTGGGGCCAACGTCCTGACTTTC	CASSPNLGTGVGANVLTF	TRBV3-1/TRBV3-2	TRBJ2-6	-	TRBD1
TGTGCCACCAGCAGAGATTTGGGGACATCCCGAAGGGTTGGCTACACCTTC	CATSRDLGTSRRVGYTF	TRBV15	TRBJ1-2	once	-
TGCAGCGTTGGGGACAGGTACAATGAGCAGTTCTTC	CSVGDRYNEQFF	TRBV29-1	TRBJ2-1	-	TRBD1
TGTGCCAGCAGCTCCTCGACAAGTCAGCCCCAGCATTTT	CASSSSTSQPQHF	TRBV7-9	TRBJ1-5	-	-
TGTGCCAGTATCCGGTACACTGAAGCTTTCTTT	CASIRYTEAFF	TRBV19	TRBJ1-1	-	-
TGTGCCAGCTCACGGCAGGAGGGGGAGACCCAGTACTTC	CASSRQEGETQYF	TRBV18	TRBJ2-5	-	-
TGCGCCAGCAGCCAACTGGACAGAAGCCCCAACTATGGCTACACCTTC	CASSQLDRSPNYGYTF	TRBV4-3	TRBJ1-2	few	-
TGTGCCAGCACCAACCCTGGACTAGCGGGGGGCAAGGGCGGGGAGCTGTTTTTT	CASTNPGLAGGKGGELFF	TRBV27	TRBJ2-2	-	TRBD2
TGTGCCAGCAGTCCATCCGGGTCGATTACAACTAATGAAAAACTGTTTTTT	CASSPSGSITTNEKLFF	TRBV6-6	TRBJ1-4	few	-
TGTGCCAGCAGCTTAAGCCAGGGGAATAATTCACCCCTCCACTTT	CASSLSQGNNSPLHF	TRBV7-2	TRBJ1-6	-	-
TGTGCCAGCAGTGAATGGGCAGGGCTCCCCACTAACTATGGCTACACCTTC	CASSEWAGLPTNYGYTF	TRBV6-1	TRBJ1-2	-	-
TGTGCCAGCAGCTTGTTTACAGGCCAAGAGACCCAGTACTTC	CASSLFTGQETQYF	TRBV7-9	TRBJ2-5	-	-